In its sample, the clone carrying this T cell receptor (beta chain) was seen many times. Its antigen is not identified. Tagging with unique molecular identifiers was applied to individual cDNA molecules. TCRdb re-called the 5' RACE reads through MiXCR, storing one row per CDR3 protein. The sample carries 20,000 to 25,000 distinct CDR3 sequences, roughly 4% recorded once. The CDR3 has 14 amino acids. Germline CDR1 ENHRY, CDR2 SYGVKD. V shed 2 bases and J shed 5 bases, with 10 bases lying between them. This sample stems from a study of early T cells in non-severe SARS-CoV-2 infection. About the research overall: From unsorted whole blood, bulk RNA was sequenced, and the chains remained unpaired.

General study results and limits: VDJdb matches were skewed toward anti-spike CD8 T cell responses.

V usage is TRBV10-3 and J usage is TRBJ2-1; D is possibly TRBD1 or TRBD2 (6 bases each). The sample comprised whole blood. The receptor's source is an adult who was a healthcare worker with PCR-confirmed SARS-CoV-2 infection or an uninfected control (not recorded which). Written as DNA, the CDR3 is TGTGCCATCAGTGAGAGGGGGGCCAACAATGAGCAGTTCTTC. Its protein is CAISERGANNEQFF.